This T cell receptor (beta chain) comes out of a study of cytomegalovirus exposure and HLA in healthy donors (dated by TCRdb to 2015 to 2018). About the study as a whole: According to an earlier analysis of 587 of the donors, some 170 million T cells yielded over 100 million unique TCR beta sequences and 276 Gb of sequence data. An early release covering 550 to 650 HLA-typed donors comprised 250 to 350 gigabases of sequencing data and approximately 80 million unique TCR sequences. The genetic ancestry cluster associated with self-reported Caucasian donors included around 76% of the roughly 410 genotyped donors. The study aimed to test whether cataloging public T cell receptors could reveal signatures of past pathogen exposure. The T cell repertoires of under 750 subjects were profiled by immunosequencing and related to cytomegalovirus serostatus. Besides the first cohort of 550 to 750 subjects, a separate validation cohort made up of 90 to 150 different subjects was used. High-throughput TCR immunosequencing, statistical association of individual TCRs with disease status, and machine learning were combined to predict cytomegalovirus infection status. A later analysis re-analyzed previously published TCR beta repertoires from 666 donors and added high-resolution HLA genotyping to study TCR occurrence patterns. Rather than drawing on any new phenotypic data, the later analysis identified candidate immune exposures from TCR beta sequences and the way those sequences occurred across donors. An earlier analysis of 587 of the donors used high-throughput TCR beta sequencing to judge whether each TCR beta V gene segment behaved as functional or pseudogenic. Alongside the repertoire data, information on donor age, sex, ethnicity and CMV serostatus was compiled. A later genetic analysis took genome-wide SNP genotypes for about 65% of the 666 donors and used that subset as a discovery cohort. Every discovery cohort repertoire had been produced on one sequencing platform. HLA typing covered class I and class II loci at four-digit resolution. The number of typed donors differed by locus: about 629-630 for A, B, C, DRB1 and DQB1; some 500 for DQA1; about 600 for DPA1; and 450 to 480 for DPB1. Four to six DR-DQ haplotypes were handled as single units for association and clustering, since linkage in the cohort was strong. Among a few hundred genotyped donors of the cohort, an average of about 240,000 unique TCR beta nucleotide sequences were sequenced per donor, 15% to 20% of them non-productive. The investigation overall reported the following: In both the original and validation cohorts, the classifier was reported to diagnose cytomegalovirus status with high specificity and sensitivity. A further reported finding was that TCR beta sequences accurately predicted the HLA-A and HLA-B alleles for most subjects in the first cohort. CMV serostatus was the only immune exposure information available for the cohort. In an earlier analysis of 500 to 650 of the donors, most TCR beta V segments appeared in productive rearrangements about 90% or about 30% of the time, broadly matching IMGT annotations. A few of the identified cytomegalovirus-associated TCR beta chains were confirmed in vitro to be specific for cytomegalovirus antigens. The 87-base-pair reads could not distinguish some IMGT-functional V segments, including TRBV6-2 and TRBV6-3, so those segments were excluded. In a later analysis, around 17,000 TCR beta sequences were associated with specific HLA alleles at a false discovery rate of 0.05. Only TCR beta chains were sequenced in this cohort, and the absence of alpha or paired-chain data limited detectable features. Because some donors lacked HLA typing at each locus, the association tests relied only on the typed subset. A later genetic analysis associated a missense DCLRE1C variant with V-gene and J-gene trimming of TCR beta chains, and an independent cohort replicated the association. Most TCR sequences were observed very rarely across donors, whereas some public TCRs were present in many individuals. Roughly uniform sequencing depth across donors was assumed in presence/absence analyses, although this assumption may not hold. Roughly 15 rarely observed V segments, including chromosome 9 orphons, were excluded from the earlier analysis of about 610 of the donors because counts were too low. In a later analysis, the rate of TCR association differed among HLA loci, with DRB1 alleles having the most associated TCRs and HLA-C alleles having the fewest. It was suggested by the authors that the approach could potentially be generalized to other disease states and immunological phenotypes. The study gave a list of some 150 TCR beta chains associated with cytomegalovirus. Linkage disequilibrium might explain the correlated functional status among segregating V segments, but an unknown experimental factor could not be ruled out. In a later analysis, HLA-associated TCR beta chains showed more clonal expansion and lower generation probabilities than non-associated chains that were equally common. According to a later genetic analysis, donors in an Asian-associated ancestry cluster had fewer N-insertions in productive TCRs than the approximately 690-donor mean. A cluster of highly shared sequence variants was judged likely to represent a technical artifact of the sequencing pipeline. A later analysis reported that several top co-occurrence clusters appeared linked to parvovirus B19, influenza, CMV and Epstein-Barr virus. When HLA alleles, especially DR and DQ, strongly co-occurred, TCR associations were difficult to assign to individual alleles. A later analysis found that most CMV-associated TCR beta chains appeared HLA-restricted, with HLA associations seemingly driven largely by CMV exposure.

The CDR3 goes from the cysteine to the phenylalanine over 16 residues. Only the CDR3 part of the read is kept: 48 bases, read in frame from the first base. Deletion took 0 bases off V and 0 bases off J, with a span of 12 bases between the germline ends. CDR1 and CDR2 are read off the germline V gene as MNHNS and SASEGT. The cohort was made up of around 720 healthy bone marrow donors. All cohort members were sampled while nominally healthy, although unrecorded immune exposures were likely present. The donor was CMV seronegative and belonged to the group of 350 or so seronegative cohort members. Each donor provided a peripheral blood sample, and peripheral blood mononuclear cells were used for TCR beta sequencing. Genomic DNA extraction from the blood cell samples was performed with the Qiagen DNeasy Blood Extraction Kit. Points on this clone: Its recognized antigen is unknown. Base qualities are not provided; no much larger clone lies one nucleotide away.

The library was made by the immunoSEQ multiplex PCR assay. The multiplex PCR relied on a mix of 60 forward primers for TCR Vbeta segments and 13 reverse primers for TCR Jbeta segments. A multiplex PCR assay on genomic DNA amplified the CDR3 region of rearranged TCR beta genes. On the Illumina HiSeq System, the amplified TCR beta libraries were sequenced as 87-base-pair reads. The published analysis was carried out like this. A later analysis tallied 75 million to 95 million unique TCR beta chains across the approximately 670 repertoires, and about 10 million of those chains were shared by two or more donors. A nearest-neighbor algorithm error-corrected the raw reads and collapsed the reads into unique sequences, merging closely related sequences to remove PCR and sequencing errors. V, D and J gene segments were assigned by aligning CDR3 sequences to IMGT reference sequences. For a sequence to be retained, a match of at least six nucleotides to both a V gene segment and a J gene segment was required. A rearrangement counted as productive if the CDR3 had no stop codons and remained in frame with V and J, and every other rearrangement counted as non-productive. CDR3 was defined by IMGT convention, running from the second conserved V-encoded cysteine to the conserved J-encoded phenylalanine. In an earlier analysis of just under 600 of the donors, sequences lacking an unambiguous match to a single V gene segment were excluded. An earlier analysis of approximately 590 of the donors called V segments functional above 56.7% productive rearrangements and segregating when the between-donor standard deviation exceeded 5%. A statistical classification framework was built for diagnosing cytomegalovirus status from the catalog of TCR beta chain sequences. A later analysis assigned V and J genes by comparing TCR nucleotide sequences with IMGT/GENE-DB human TR gene sequences. The TCRdist pipeline was used in a later analysis to assign CDR3 sequences and most-parsimonious VDJ recombination scenarios. In a later analysis, each TCR beta chain was defined by its CDR3 amino acid sequence together with its V-gene family, and reads lacking a unique V-gene family were excluded. In a later analysis, 450 to 600 highly shared, low-generation-probability nucleotide sequences were removed to address suspected cross-contamination and a sequencing artifact. A later analysis calculated a clonal expansion index for each public chain from normalized within-repertoire ranks of inferred template counts. In a later analysis, generation probabilities were computed with a VDJ recombination model fitted to out-of-frame rearrangements, and the resulting probabilities were checked against IGoR. In a later analysis, hypergeometric tests were used to score TCR-TCR, TCR-HLA and TCR-CMV co-occurrence, with a repertoire-size bias correction applied to TCR pairs. False discovery rates were estimated in a later analysis by permuting HLA or CMV assignments 20 times. A later analysis grouped co-occurring TCRs with DBSCAN, adding TCRdist sequence similarity when clustering within HLA-allele-positive subsets. Co-occurrence clustering excluded repertoires with fewer than 30,000 or more than 120,000 public chains, plus five with anomalous nucleotide sharing. What TCRdb holds here is the immuneACCESS table cut down to in-frame rearrangements. Part of the clones is not present; checked against another copy, under half of the missing clones reflect an unresolved V gene, and the others are unexplained. That table supplies the V and J calls and clone size; D and trimming were determined from the DNA. The sample records about 90,000 clones, approximately 84% of which are singletons. Around 1.9% of the sample comes from the top ten.

The chain links TRBV6-1 with TRBJ2-7; the D region possibly corresponds to TRBD1 (5 bases align). Sequenced input: PBMCs. The receptor comes from a man aged 18 to 30 in good health and CMV-seronegative. The sequenced DNA: TGTGCCAGCAGTGAAGCCTGGACATTCCGCTCCTACGAGCAGTACTTC. Translated, this gives CASSEAWTFRSYEQYF.